This TCR beta chain was retrieved from a study of blood T cell repertoires in COVID-19. Overall study context: The origin of the acute and convalescent COVID-19 samples was the United States, Italy and Spain. T cells, B-cell-depleted T cells, or PBMCs provided the cDNA or gDNA that served as material.

Study processing details: How many nucleated cells were present was estimated from reference gene primer amplification. Only in-frame clones appear in the TCRdb table, and some are missing; sequencing was by immunoSEQ multiplex PCR. V and J calls and clone size come straight from that table; D and trimming were deduced from the DNA. The sample yields 200,000 to 250,000 clones, roughly 90% seen once. V was cut by 3 bases and J by 2 bases, with 20 bases left in between. Germline V gene data show CDR1 as GTSNPN and CDR2 as SVGIG (reference sequence). CDR3 length equals 16 residues. It was within 2 weeks before study entry that exposed participants met a COVID-19 case.

The TCR originated in a woman under 40 who had been exposed to COVID-19. Sequencing was performed on PBMCs or T cells enriched from blood (not recorded which). The chain employs TRBV30 and TRBJ2-7; D perhaps matches TRBD2 (6 bases). The DNA of the CDR3 is TGTGCCTGGAGCTATATCGGGGGAAGGGGAACCTACGAGCAGTACTTC. Its protein is CAWSYIGGRGTYEQYF.